This TCR beta chain was recorded in a study of CD8 T cells in ankylosing spondylitis. Notes on the study in general: Previous work reported some of these motif variants in the synovial fluid and blood of reactive arthritis. A TCR beta motif of fewer than 10 highly homologous variants seemed to mark ankylosing spondylitis blood. Clones tied to disease were said to be significantly enriched in matched ankylosing spondylitis synovial fluid.

V lost 5 bases to trimming and J lost 9 bases; unmatched junction nucleotides: 7. The CDR3 has 14 residues. Germline loops: CDR1 SGHVS, CDR2 FNYEAQ. In its sample, this clonotype was seen a few times. Its antigen is unidentified. Scientists made TCR beta libraries using quantitative 5'-RACE with molecular barcodes. TCRdb fed the 5' RACE reads into MiXCR, producing one record per CDR3 protein. The data show about 510,000 distinct CDR3 sequences, with less than 6% seen just once and approximately 4% held by the top ten. Material for sequencing was blood, either unsorted or a sorted T cell fraction (not recorded which). This chain joins TRBV7-6 and TRBJ1-6; 7 bases map to TRBD1. The receptor was isolated from a male donor with ankylosing spondylitis. The CDR3 sequence is CASSLGGQSSPLHF. CDR3 bases: TGTGCCAGCAGCCTGGGGGGACAGTCTTCACCCCTCCACTTT.